This record covers a single T cell receptor (beta chain). The entry originates in a study of blood T cell repertoires in COVID-19. Germline V lookup: CDR1 MNHEY, CDR2 SVGAGI. This CDR3 region has 15 residues. Unmatched junction bases numbered 12, after V lost 6 bases and J lost 8 bases. Using immunoSEQ multiplex PCR, the repertoire was profiled, and TCRdb retains in-frame clones only, with some absent. The profile shows about 220,000 clones, approximately 82% of them singletons. The source of this sequence is a woman older than 75 with acute or convalescent COVID-19. The sequencing sample was made of peripheral blood. This chain joins TRBV6-5 and TRBJ2-1; 8 bases line up with TRBD2. As DNA, the CDR3 is TGTGCCAGCAGCCGCGGGACTAGAGGTATCGATGAGCAGTTCTTC. Translation gives CASSRGTRGIDEQFF.